In this sample, the clone carrying this TCR beta chain turned up a few times. The data derive from a study of T cells in Graves' hyperthyroidism and ophthalmopathy. What was amplified from RNA transcripts were TCR beta CDR3 regions. In the first-round RT-PCR of the TCR CDR3, the HTBI primer set was used. TCRdb ran MiXCR on the multiplex PCR reads and lists one entry per CDR3 protein. The sample carries fewer than 450,000 distinct CDR3 sequences, around 18% recorded once. The sample comprised blood. The source of this sequence is a man younger than 30 with Graves' ophthalmopathy.

CDR3 region: CASSQDPQGANEKLFF. CDR3 coding DNA: TGTGCCAGCAGCCAAGATCCCCAGGGGGCGAATGAAAAACTGTTTTTT. The V and J genes are TRBV3-1 and TRBJ1-4; 8 nucleotides agree with TRBD1. The germline V gene encodes CDR1 LGHDT and CDR2 YNNKEL (reference sequence). V shed 0 bases and J 5 bases; nucleotides not matched to a gene: 5. CDR3 length: 16 amino acids.